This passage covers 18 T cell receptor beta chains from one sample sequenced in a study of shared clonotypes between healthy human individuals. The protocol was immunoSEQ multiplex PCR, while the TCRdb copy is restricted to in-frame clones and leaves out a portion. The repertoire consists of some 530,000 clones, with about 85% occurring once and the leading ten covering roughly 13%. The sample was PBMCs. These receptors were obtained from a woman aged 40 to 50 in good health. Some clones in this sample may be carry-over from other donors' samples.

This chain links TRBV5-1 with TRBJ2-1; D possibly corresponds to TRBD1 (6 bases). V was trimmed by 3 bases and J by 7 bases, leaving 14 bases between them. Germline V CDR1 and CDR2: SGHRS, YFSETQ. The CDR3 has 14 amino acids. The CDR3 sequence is CASSYRDNRNEQFF. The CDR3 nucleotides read TGCGCCAGCAGCTACAGGGATAATAGGAATGAGCAGTTCTTC.

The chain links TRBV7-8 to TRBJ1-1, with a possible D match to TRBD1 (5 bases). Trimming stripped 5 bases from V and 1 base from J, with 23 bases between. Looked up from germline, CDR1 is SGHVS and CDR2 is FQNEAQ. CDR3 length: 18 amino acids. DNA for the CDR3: TGTGCCAGCAGCCAAAGTCGGGGCCAAAACCTAGGGAACACTGAAGCTTTCTTT. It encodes CASSQSRGQNLGNTEAFF.

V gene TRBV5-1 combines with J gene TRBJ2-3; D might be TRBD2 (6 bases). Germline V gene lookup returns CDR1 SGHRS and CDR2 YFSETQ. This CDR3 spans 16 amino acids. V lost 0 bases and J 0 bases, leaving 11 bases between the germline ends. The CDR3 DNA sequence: TGCGCCAGCAGCTTGGATCCGGGGACTAGCACAGATACGCAGTATTTT. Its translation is CASSLDPGTSTDTQYF. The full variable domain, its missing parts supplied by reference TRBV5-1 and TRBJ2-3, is KAGVTQTPRYLIKTRGQQVTLSCSPISGHRSVSWYQQTPGQGLQFLFEYFSETQRNKGNFPGRFSGRQFSNSRSEMNVSTLELGDSALYLCASSLDPGTSTDTQYFGPGTRLTVL.

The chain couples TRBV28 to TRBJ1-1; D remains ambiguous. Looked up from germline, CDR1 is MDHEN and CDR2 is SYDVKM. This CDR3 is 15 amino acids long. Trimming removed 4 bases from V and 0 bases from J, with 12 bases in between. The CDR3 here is CASSSPEGLNTEAFF. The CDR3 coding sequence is TGTGCCAGCAGTTCCCCGGAGGGCCTGAACACTGAAGCTTTCTTT.

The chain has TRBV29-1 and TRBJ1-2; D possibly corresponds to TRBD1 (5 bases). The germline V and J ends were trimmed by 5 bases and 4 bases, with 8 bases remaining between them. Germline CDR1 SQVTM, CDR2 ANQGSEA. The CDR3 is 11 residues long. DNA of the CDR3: TGCAGCGTTTGGGACGGCTATGGCTACACCTTC. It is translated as CSVWDGYGYTF.

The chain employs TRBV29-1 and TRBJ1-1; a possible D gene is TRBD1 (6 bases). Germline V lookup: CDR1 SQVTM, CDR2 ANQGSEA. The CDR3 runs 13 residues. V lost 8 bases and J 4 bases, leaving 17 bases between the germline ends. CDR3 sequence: CSSGGPGGTEAFF. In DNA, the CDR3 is TGCAGCTCTGGGGGGCCAGGAGGCACTGAAGCTTTCTTT.

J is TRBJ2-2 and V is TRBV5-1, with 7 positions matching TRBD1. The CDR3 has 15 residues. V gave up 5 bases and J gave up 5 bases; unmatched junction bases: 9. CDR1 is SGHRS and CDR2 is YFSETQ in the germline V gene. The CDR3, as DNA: TGCGCCAGCAGACCCGACAGGGCGAGGACCGGGGAGCTGTTTTTT. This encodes CASRPDRARTGELFF. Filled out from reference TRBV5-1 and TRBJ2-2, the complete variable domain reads KAGVTQTPRYLIKTRGQQVTLSCSPISGHRSVSWYQQTPGQGLQFLFEYFSETQRNKGNFPGRFSGRQFSNSRSEMNVSTLELGDSALYLCASRPDRARTGELFFGEGSRLTVL.

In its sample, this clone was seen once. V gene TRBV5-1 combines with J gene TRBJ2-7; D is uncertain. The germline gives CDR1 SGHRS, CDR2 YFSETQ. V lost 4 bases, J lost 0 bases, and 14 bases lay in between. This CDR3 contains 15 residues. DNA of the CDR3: TGCGCCAGCAGCGGAACAGAGACACTCTCCTACGAGCAGTACTTC. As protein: CASSGTETLSYEQYF.

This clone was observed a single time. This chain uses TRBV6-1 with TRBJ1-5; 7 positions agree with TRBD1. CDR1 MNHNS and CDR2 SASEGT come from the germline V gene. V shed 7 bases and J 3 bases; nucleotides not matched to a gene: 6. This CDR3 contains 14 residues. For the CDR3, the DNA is TGTGCCAGCACAGGGGGATGGGACAATCAGCCCCAGCATTTT. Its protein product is CASTGGWDNQPQHF.

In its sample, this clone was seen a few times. The chain's CDR3 is CASSRTSGYTGELFF. In nucleotides, the CDR3 is TGTGCCAGCAGCCGGACTAGCGGGTACACCGGGGAGCTGTTTTTT. This chain links TRBV9 with TRBJ2-2, with 11 bases matching TRBD2. The CDR3 consists of 15 residues. Per the germline V gene, CDR1 is SGDLS and CDR2 is YYNGEE. The V gene end was trimmed by 4 bases and the J gene end by 3 bases; junction bases not matched to a gene: 2.

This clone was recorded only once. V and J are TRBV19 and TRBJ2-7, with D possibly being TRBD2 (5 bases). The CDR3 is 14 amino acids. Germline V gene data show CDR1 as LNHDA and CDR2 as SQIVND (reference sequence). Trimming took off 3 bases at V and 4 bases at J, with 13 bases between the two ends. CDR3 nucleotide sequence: TGTGCCAGTAGTATTTTGGGCAGAGGGTACGAGCAGTACTTC. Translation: CASSILGRGYEQYF.

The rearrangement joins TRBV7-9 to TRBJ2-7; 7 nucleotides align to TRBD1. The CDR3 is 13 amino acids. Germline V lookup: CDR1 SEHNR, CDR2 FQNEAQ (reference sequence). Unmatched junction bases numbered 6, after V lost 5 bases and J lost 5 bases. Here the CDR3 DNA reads TGTGCCAGCAGCCGAGACAGGGTCGACGAGCAGTACTTC. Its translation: CASSRDRVDEQYF.

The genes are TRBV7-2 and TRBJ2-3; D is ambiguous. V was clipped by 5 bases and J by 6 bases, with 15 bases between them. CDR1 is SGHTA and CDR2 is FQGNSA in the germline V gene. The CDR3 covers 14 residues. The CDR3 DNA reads TGTGCCAGCAGCCGAAGTTATACCGCGGATACGCAGTATTTT. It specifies CASSRSYTADTQYF. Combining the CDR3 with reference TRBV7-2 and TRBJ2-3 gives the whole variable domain GAGVSQSPSNKVTEKGKDVELRCDPISGHTALYWYRQSLGQGLEFLIYFQGNSAPDKSGLPSDRFSAERTGGSVSTLTIQRTQQEDSAVYLCASSRSYTADTQYFGPGTRLTVL.

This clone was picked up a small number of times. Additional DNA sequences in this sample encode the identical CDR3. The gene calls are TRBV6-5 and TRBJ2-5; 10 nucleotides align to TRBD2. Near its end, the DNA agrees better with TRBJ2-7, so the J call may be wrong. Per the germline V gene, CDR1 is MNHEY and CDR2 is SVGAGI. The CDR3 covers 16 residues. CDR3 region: CASSYTASGSSYEQYF. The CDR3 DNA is TGTGCCAGCAGTTACACGGCTAGCGGGAGCTCCTACGAGCAGTACTTC.

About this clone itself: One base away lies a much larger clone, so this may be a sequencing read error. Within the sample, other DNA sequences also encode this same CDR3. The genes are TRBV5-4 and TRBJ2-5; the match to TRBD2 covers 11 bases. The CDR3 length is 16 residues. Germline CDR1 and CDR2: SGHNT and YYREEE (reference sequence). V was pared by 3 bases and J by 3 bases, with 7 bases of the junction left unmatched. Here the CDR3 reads CASSSGTSGLKETQYF. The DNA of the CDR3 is TGTGCCAGCAGCTCGGGGACTAGCGGACTAAAAGAGACCCAGTACTTC. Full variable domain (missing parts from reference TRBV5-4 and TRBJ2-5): ETGVTQSPTHLIKTRGQQVTLRCSSQSGHNTVSWYQQALGQGPQFIFQYYREEENGRGNFPPRFSGLQFPNYSSELNVNALELDDSALYLCASSSGTSGLKETQYFGPGTRLLVL.

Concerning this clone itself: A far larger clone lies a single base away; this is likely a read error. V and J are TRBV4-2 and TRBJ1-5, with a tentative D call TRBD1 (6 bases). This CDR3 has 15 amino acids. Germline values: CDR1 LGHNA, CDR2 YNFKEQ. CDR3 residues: CASIQDAGGHQPQHF. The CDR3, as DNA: TGTGCCAGCATCCAAGATGCGGGGGGGCATCAGCCCCAGCATTTT.

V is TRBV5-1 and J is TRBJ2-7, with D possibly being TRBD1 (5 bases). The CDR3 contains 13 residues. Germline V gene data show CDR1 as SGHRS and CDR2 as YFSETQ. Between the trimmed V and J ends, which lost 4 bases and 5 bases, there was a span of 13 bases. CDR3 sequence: CASSPQTVHEQYF. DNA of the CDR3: TGCGCCAGCAGCCCCCAGACAGTGCACGAGCAGTACTTC.

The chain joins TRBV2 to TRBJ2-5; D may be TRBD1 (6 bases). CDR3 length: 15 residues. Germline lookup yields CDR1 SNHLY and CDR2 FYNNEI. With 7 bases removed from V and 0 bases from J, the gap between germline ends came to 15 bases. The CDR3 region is CASMLQAGDQETQYF. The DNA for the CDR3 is TGTGCCAGCATGCTCCAGGCAGGGGACCAAGAGACCCAGTACTTC.